Here is one T cell receptor (beta chain) with its context. This sample is drawn from a study of blood T cell repertoires in COVID-19. Background on the study: Material from acute and convalescent COVID-19 was sourced from the United States, Italy and Spain. T cells, B-cell-depleted T cells, or PBMCs supplied cDNA or gDNA.

Some clones are missing from TCRdb's copy, which holds only in-frame ones; the method was immunoSEQ multiplex PCR. The sample records around 120,000 clones, roughly 89% being singletons. Losses at the gene ends were 4 bases for V and 5 bases for J; bases not matched to a gene: 4. CDR1 and CDR2 from the germline V gene are SQVTM and ANQGSEA. The CDR3 totals 13 residues. The sample was peripheral blood. The chain joins TRBV29-1 to TRBJ1-1, with 10 bases matching TRBD1. This receptor was taken from a woman aged 55-75 years with COVID-19, enrolled during active disease. DNA of the CDR3: TGCAGCGTTGCCCCGGACAGGGGGACTGAAGCTTTCTTT. This codes for CSVAPDRGTEAFF.